This TCR beta chain was sequenced in a study of T and B cells in COVID-19 patients (dated by TCRdb to 2018 to 2020). General notes on the study: Using TRB and IGH repertoire sequencing of peripheral blood, the study characterized adaptive immunity in COVID-19 patients who had active infection or had recovered. In the active-infection cohort, about 55% of the 20 patients were critically ill and required mechanical ventilation or ECMO. A couple of patients were in both the active and recovered cohorts because samples existed from active disease and from after recovery. An age-matched reference group of 39 healthy donors negative for COVID-19 antibodies served as the comparison for repertoire analyses. A recovered cohort included over 15 patients who provided 20 to 25 samples, and most of these patients had mild to moderate COVID-19 treated on an outpatient basis. Over 7 million TCR sequences were analysed from a TCR and BCR sequence repository that comprised fewer than 45 patients and 65 to 75 time points. As many as 9 follow-up blood samples were collected from each patient, and in some individuals these samples spanned different disease stages. Comorbidities linked to unfavorable COVID-19 outcome were present in most of the 20 patients in the active-infection cohort. Median age was about 34 years in the recovered cohort versus under 70 years in the active-infection cohort. The full study reports these points: TRBV/TRBJ gene usage was reported as strongly skewed in patients with COVID-19. Specific T cell subsets (CD4+/Treg/CD8+) and sorted SARS-CoV-2-responsive or tetramer+ T cells had not yet been sequenced, with those experiments still ongoing. The size of the cohort was considered insufficient for assessing HLA contributions to COVID-19 susceptibility or severity. Few blood samples were available from mildly ill patients while symptoms were present or from severe cases at early time points. TRB repertoires were highly clonal in active COVID-19, whereas diversity and richness at recovery rose above healthy donor levels. It was stated that prospective validation of the reported TCR clusters was required before the clusters could be put to clinical use. The recovered cohort had roughly 2,300 exclusive TCR clusters, including about 29 low-pGen clusters.

The sample was run on an Illumina MiSeq. Multiplex PCR with BIOMED2 TRB-A/B primer pools was used to amplify TRB rearrangements. Two consecutive PCRs added Illumina-compatible adapters and 7-nucleotide sample barcodes to the amplicons. Phusion HS II polymerase was used for all library PCRs. The amplicons were purified from gel with the NucleoSpin Gel and PCR Clean-up kit, measured on Qubit, and then pooled at 3 to 4.5 nM. Amplicon pool quality was checked on an Agilent 2100 Bioanalyzer before Illumina next-generation sequencing. In the source study's methods: Annotation of TRB rearrangements was performed with MiXCR 3.0.8 using the default MiXCR reference library. Non-productive reads and sequences with fewer than 2 reads were removed, and every unique CDR3 nucleotide sequence was treated as one clone. Clonality, diversity, richness and V-J gene usage were computed in R 3.5.1. GLIPH2 was used for TCR clustering by CDR3 similarity, and generation probabilities were calculated by OLGA. Only GLIPH2 clusters containing at least four unique TCR clonotypes present in at least three individuals were kept. TCRdb reran the public reads through fastp at Q25 and MiXCR, keeping productive beta chains. Rows with one shared CDR3 protein collapse into an entry with the most common genes and DNA. These V and J calls originate from TCRdb's pipeline instead of the authors' own analysis. Present in this sample are about 14,000 distinct CDR3 sequences, about 29% of which were seen just once. Approximately 1.1% of the sample rests with the top ten.

TRB repertoires were amplified using roughly 230-550 ng of genomic DNA isolated from blood. This clonotype has only a few counts. There is no known antigen for this receptor. Qualities for individual bases were not recorded, and no much larger clone is one base off. Including cysteine and phenylalanine, the CDR3 has 12 amino acids. The DNA shown is the 36-base CDR3, in frame from base 1. Relative to germline, V is missing 8 bases and J is missing 7 bases, with 6 bases of the junction outside any gene match. CDR1 is given as SGHTA and CDR2 as FQGNSA, both from the germline V gene. This receptor chain uses TRBV7-2 and TRBJ1-2, with 8 bases in between that match TRBD1. The clonotype comes from a human donor who had recovered from COVID-19. Sequenced sample: blood. The CDR3 region: CASGQGTFGYTF. Read as DNA, the sequence is TGTGCCAGCGGACAGGGAACGTTTGGCTACACCTTC.